These 9 T cell receptor beta chains came from one sample sequenced in a study of OX40 agonist ivuxolimab in advanced cancers. Clones were sequenced by immunoSEQ multiplex PCR, and TCRdb holds only the in-frame ones, with some missing. Altogether about 30,000 clones are present, about nine tenths being singletons, with the ten largest covering 20% to 25%. The sample was CD4+ or CD8+ T cells sorted from blood, taken in a trial of the OX40 agonist ivuxolimab. These receptors all stem from an adult with an advanced solid tumor such as melanoma, head and neck, liver or kidney cancer.

Comments on this clone: Other nucleotide sequences in the sample specify the same CDR3. The rearrangement uses TRBV9 and TRBJ2-7, with 13 bases lining up with TRBD2. This CDR3 has 15 residues. Trimming cost V 3 bases and J 3 bases; bases outside gene matches: 3. Germline CDR1 is SGDLS and CDR2 is YYNGEE. The CDR3 is CASSAGLAGSYEQYF. The DNA for the CDR3 is TGTGCCAGCAGCGCGGGACTAGCGGGAAGCTACGAGCAGTACTTC. Full variable domain (missing parts from reference TRBV9 and TRBJ2-7): DSGVTQTPKHLITATGQRVTLRCSPRSGDLSVYWYQQSLDQGLQFLIQYYNGEERAKGNILERFSAQQFPDLHSELNLSSLELGDSALYFCASSAGLAGSYEQYFGPGTRLTVT.

The chain links TRBV11-2 to TRBJ2-7, with TRBD2 matching over 7 bases. Per the germline V gene, CDR1 is SGHAT and CDR2 is FQNNGV. V was clipped by 3 bases and J by 4 bases; unmatched bases: 6. The CDR3 is 14 residues long. As DNA, the CDR3 is TGTGCCAGCAGCTTGACCGCGGGAGATTACGAGCAGTACTTC. Its protein is CASSLTAGDYEQYF.

The chain combines TRBV30 with TRBJ2-7; 12 bases map to TRBD2. The CDR3 runs 15 residues. Germline values: CDR1 GTSNPN, CDR2 SVGIG (reference sequence). Trimming cost V 0 bases and J 4 bases; bases outside gene matches: 4. CDR3 DNA sequence: TGTGCCTGGAGTGTAGGGCTAGCGGGAGGGTACGAGCAGTACTTC. Amino acid sequence: CAWSVGLAGGYEQYF. The full variable domain, completed using reference TRBV30 and TRBJ2-7, is SQTIHQWPATLVQPVGSPLSLECTVEGTSNPNLYWYRQAAGRGLQLLFYSVGIGQISSEVPQNLSASRPQDRQFILSSKKLLLSDSGFYLCAWSVGLAGGYEQYFGPGTRLTVT.

For the CDR3, the DNA is TGTGCCAGCAGGGACAGGGAGCTGAACACTGAAGCTTTCTTT. Encoded protein: CASRDRELNTEAFF. This chain joins TRBV5-5 and TRBJ1-1; the match to TRBD1 covers 8 bases. This CDR3 spans 14 amino acids. Unmatched junction bases numbered 3, after V lost 5 bases and J lost 0 bases. Germline V gene sequence: CDR1 SGHKS, CDR2 YYEKEE (reference sequence).

The V gene is TRBV30, the J gene TRBJ2-1; D is ambiguous. CDR1 and CDR2 from the germline V gene are GTSNPN and SVGIG (reference sequence). Trimming took off 8 bases at V and 3 bases at J, with 8 bases between the two ends. The CDR3 extends over 11 amino acids. The CDR3 sequence: CAGNHYNEQFF. The DNA of the CDR3 is TGTGCCGGGAATCACTACAATGAGCAGTTCTTC.

The chain couples TRBV7-8 to TRBJ2-2, with 9 bases fitting TRBD2. Trimming at V came to 5 bases and at J to 7 bases, leaving 14 bases not matched to a gene. This CDR3 comprises 17 residues. Germline V CDR1 and CDR2: SGHVS, FQNEAQ. The CDR3 reads CASSAHMMGLAGGELFF. CDR3 sequence (DNA): TGTGCCAGCAGCGCACACATGATGGGACTAGCCGGCGGGGAGCTGTTTTTT. The whole variable domain, remainder taken from reference TRBV7-8 and TRBJ2-2, is GAGVSQSPRYKVAKRGQDVALRCDPISGHVSLFWYQQALGQGPEFLTYFQNEAQLDKSGLPSDRFFAERPEGSVSTLKIQRTQQEDSAVYLCASSAHMMGLAGGELFFGEGSRLTVL.

V and J are TRBV7-8 and TRBJ2-7; D is possibly TRBD2 (6 bases). The CDR3 has 15 amino acids. The V gene's germline CDR1 is SGHVS and CDR2 FQNEAQ. V dropped 5 bases and J dropped 0 bases, with 14 bases sitting between them. The chain's CDR3 is CASSPRDSSSYEQYF. The CDR3 DNA reads TGTGCCAGCAGCCCACGGGACTCCTCCTCCTACGAGCAGTACTTC.

CDR3 sequence (DNA): TGTGCCAGTAGTATCGGTTCAGGAGGAAACTATGGCTACACCTTC. This gives the protein CASSIGSGGNYGYTF. The chain recombines TRBV19 with TRBJ1-2; D call uncertain. The V end lost 3 bases, the J end lost 2 bases, and 13 bases lay between the germline ends. This CDR3 spans 15 amino acids. Germline CDR1 LNHDA, CDR2 SQIVND (reference sequence).

The chain recombines TRBV30 with TRBJ2-7; 10 bases are a match to TRBD2. The junction had 2 bases not matched to a gene; V was cut back by 5 bases and J by 4 bases. This CDR3 contains 12 residues. The germline CDR1 and CDR2 sequences are GTSNPN and SVGIG (reference sequence). CDR3 DNA: TGTGCCTGGTCGACTAGCGGGTACGAGCAGTACTTC. Translated, it gives CAWSTSGYEQYF.